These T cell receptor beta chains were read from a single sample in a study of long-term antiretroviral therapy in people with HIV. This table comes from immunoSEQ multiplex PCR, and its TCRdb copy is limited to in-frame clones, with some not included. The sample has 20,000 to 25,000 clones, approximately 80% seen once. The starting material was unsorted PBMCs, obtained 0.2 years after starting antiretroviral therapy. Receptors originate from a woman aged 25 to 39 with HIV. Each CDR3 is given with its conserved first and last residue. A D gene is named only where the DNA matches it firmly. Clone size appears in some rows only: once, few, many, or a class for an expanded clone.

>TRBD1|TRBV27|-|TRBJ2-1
CASRLDPQDRAFYNEQFF
TGTGCCAGCAGATTGGACCCCCAGGACAGGGCATTCTACAATGAGCAGTTCTTC
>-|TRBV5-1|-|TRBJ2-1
CASSFRTDNNEQFF
TGCGCCAGCAGCTTCCGGACCGACAACAATGAGCAGTTCTTC
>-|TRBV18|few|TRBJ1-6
CASRRDMGRSLHF
TGTGCCAGCCGCCGGGACATGGGCCGGTCCCTCCACTTT
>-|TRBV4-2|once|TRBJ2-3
CASSQPGGTDTQYF
TGTGCCAGCAGCCAACCCGGGGGCACAGATACGCAGTATTTT
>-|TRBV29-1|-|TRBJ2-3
CSGLRSTDTQYF
TGCAGCGGTCTGCGATCCACAGATACGCAGTATTTT
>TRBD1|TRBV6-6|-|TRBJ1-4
CASRRDRDNEKLFF
TGTGCCAGCAGGCGGGACAGGGATAATGAAAAACTGTTTTTT
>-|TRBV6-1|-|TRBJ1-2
CASSVSGFLSMATPSVETF
-
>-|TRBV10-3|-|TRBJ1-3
CAIRPQGVGDTIYF
TGTGCCATCAGGCCACAGGGTGTGGGAGACACCATATATTTT
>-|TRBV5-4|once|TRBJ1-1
CASSLGDLYTEAFF
TGTGCCAGCAGCTTGGGGGATTTGTACACTGAAGCTTTCTTT
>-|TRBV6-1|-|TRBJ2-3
CASSDRADTQYF
TGTGCCAGCAGTGACAGGGCGGATACGCAGTATTTT
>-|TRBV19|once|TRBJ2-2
CASSGLPNTGELFF
TGTGCCAGTAGTGGCCTACCGAACACCGGGGAGCTGTTTTTT
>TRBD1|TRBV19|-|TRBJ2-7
CASSQGGIYEQYF
TGTGCCAGTAGTCAAGGGGGCATCTACGAGCAGTACTTC
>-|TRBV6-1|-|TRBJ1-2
CASIPPQGIAWGYTF
TGTGCCAGCATTCCGCCTCAGGGGATCGCGTGGGGCTACACCTTC
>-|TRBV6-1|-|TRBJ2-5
CASRTGTRDGTQYF
TGTGCCAGTCGAACCGGGACACGCGACGGGACCCAGTACTTC
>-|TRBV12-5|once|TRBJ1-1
CASGQDKNTEAFF
TGTGCTAGTGGCCAGGACAAGAACACTGAAGCTTTCTTT
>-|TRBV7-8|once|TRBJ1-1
CASTKRGNSEAFF
TGTGCCAGCACCAAGCGAGGAAACAGTGAAGCTTTCTTT
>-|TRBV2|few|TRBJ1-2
CASSTVNYGYTF
TGTGCCAGCAGTACCGTGAACTATGGCTACACCTTC
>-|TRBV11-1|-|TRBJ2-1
CASSLTSGYNEQFF
TGTGCCAGCAGCCTCACCTCGGGCTACAATGAGCAGTTCTTC
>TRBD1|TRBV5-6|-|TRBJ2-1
CASSFRGSYNEQFF
TGTGCCAGCAGCTTCAGGGGGTCCTACAATGAGCAGTTCTTC
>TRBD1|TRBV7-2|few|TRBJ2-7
CASSYGPTGTYYEQYF
TGTGCCAGCAGCTACGGGCCGACAGGGACCTACTACGAGCAGTACTTC
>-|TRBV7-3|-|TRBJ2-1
CASSPGPSSYNEQFF
TGTGCCAGCAGCCCCGGCCCGAGCTCCTACAATGAGCAGTTCTTC
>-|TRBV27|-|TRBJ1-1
CASSLSRNTEAFF
TGTGCCAGCAGTTTATCCCGGAACACTGAAGCTTTCTTT
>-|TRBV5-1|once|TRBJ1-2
CASSLRGDGHYGYTF
TGCGCCAGCAGCCTACGGGGGGACGGGCACTATGGCTACACCTTC
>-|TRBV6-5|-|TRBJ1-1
CASSYGLGGEVEAFF
TGTGCCAGCAGTTACGGGCTCGGGGGGGAGGTTGAAGCTTTCTTT
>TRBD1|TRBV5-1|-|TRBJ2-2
CASSFPGQSNTGELFF
TGCGCCAGCAGCTTTCCGGGACAGAGCAACACCGGGGAGCTGTTTTTT
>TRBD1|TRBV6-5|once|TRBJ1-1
CASSYTRTGFTEAFF
TGTGCCAGCAGTTACACCCGGACAGGGTTCACTGAAGCTTTCTTT
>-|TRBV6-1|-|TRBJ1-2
CASISGGGGKYGYTF
TGTGCCAGCATTTCGGGGGGAGGGGGTAAATATGGCTACACCTTC
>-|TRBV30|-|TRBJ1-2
CAWVREYGYTF
TGTGCCTGGGTCAGGGAATATGGCTACACCTTC
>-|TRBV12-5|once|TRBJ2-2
CASGLVLSSFANTGELFF
TGTGCTAGTGGTTTGGTACTTTCCTCGTTCGCGAACACCGGGGAGCTGTTTTTT
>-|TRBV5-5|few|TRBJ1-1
CASSVRSGNTEAFF
TGTGCCAGCAGCGTCCGATCAGGGAACACTGAAGCTTTCTTT
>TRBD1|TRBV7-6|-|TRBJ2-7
CASSPRGTGRYEQYF
TGTGCCAGCAGCCCAAGGGGGACAGGGCGCTACGAGCAGTACTTC
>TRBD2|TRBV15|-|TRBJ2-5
CATSSRGGQETQYF
TGTGCCACCAGCTCCCGGGGGGGTCAAGAGACCCAGTACTTC
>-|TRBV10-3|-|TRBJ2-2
CASGDANTGELFF
TGTGCCTCAGGGGACGCCAACACCGGGGAGCTGTTTTTT
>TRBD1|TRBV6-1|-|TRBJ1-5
CASSEAETGYQPQHF
TGTGCCAGCAGTGAAGCGGAGACAGGGTATCAGCCCCAGCATTTT
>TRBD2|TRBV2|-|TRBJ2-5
CASSGVEGSGGKQETQYF
TGTGCCAGCAGTGGGGTTGAGGGGAGCGGGGGGAAACAAGAGACCCAGTACTTC
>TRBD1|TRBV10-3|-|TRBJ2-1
CAISHPGQGTGGQHNEQFF
TGTGCCATCAGTCACCCGGGACAGGGTACGGGAGGACAACACAATGAGCAGTTCTTC
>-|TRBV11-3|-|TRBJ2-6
CASSFGANVLTF
TGTGCCAGCAGCTTTGGGGCCAACGTCCTGACTTTC